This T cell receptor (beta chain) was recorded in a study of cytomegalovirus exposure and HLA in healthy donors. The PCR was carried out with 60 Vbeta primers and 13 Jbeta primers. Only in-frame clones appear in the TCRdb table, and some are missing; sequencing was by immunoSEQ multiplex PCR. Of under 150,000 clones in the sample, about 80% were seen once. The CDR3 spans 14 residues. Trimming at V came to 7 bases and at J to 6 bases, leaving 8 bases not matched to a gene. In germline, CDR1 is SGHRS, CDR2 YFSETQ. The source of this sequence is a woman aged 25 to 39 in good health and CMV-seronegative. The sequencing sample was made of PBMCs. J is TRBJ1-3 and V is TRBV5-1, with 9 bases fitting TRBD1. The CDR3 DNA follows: TGCGCCAGCCGGGCACAGGGGGCAGAAAACACCATATATTTT. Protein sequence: CASRAQGAENTIYF.